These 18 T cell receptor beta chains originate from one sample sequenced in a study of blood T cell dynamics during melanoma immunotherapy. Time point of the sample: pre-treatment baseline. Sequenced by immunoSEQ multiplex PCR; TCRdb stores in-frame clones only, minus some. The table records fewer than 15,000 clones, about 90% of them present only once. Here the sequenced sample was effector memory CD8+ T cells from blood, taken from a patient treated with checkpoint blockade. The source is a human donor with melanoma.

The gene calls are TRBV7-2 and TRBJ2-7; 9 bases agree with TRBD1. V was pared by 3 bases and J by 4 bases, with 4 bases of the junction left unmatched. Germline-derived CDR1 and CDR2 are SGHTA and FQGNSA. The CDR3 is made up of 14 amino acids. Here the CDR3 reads CASSFTDRGYEQYF. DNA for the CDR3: TGTGCCAGCAGCTTCACGGACAGGGGTTACGAGCAGTACTTC.

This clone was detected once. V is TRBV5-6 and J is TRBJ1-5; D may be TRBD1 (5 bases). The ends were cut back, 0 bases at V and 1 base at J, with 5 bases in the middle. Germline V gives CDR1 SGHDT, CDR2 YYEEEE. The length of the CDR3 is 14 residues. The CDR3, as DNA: TGTGCCAGCAGCTTGGGGACAAGCAATCAGCCCCAGCATTTT. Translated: CASSLGTSNQPQHF. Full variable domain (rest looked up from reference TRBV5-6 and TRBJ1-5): DAGVTQSPTHLIKTRGQQVTLRCSPKSGHDTVSWYQQALGQGPQFIFQYYEEEERQRGNFPDRFSGHQFPNYSSELNVNALLLGDSALYLCASSLGTSNQPQHFGDGTRLSIL.

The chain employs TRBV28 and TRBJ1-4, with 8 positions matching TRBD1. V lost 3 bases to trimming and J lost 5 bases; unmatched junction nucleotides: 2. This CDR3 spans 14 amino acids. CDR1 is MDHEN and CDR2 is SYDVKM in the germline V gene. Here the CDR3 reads CASSLDRENEKLFF. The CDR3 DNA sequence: TGTGCCAGCAGTTTGGACAGGGAGAATGAAAAACTGTTTTTT.

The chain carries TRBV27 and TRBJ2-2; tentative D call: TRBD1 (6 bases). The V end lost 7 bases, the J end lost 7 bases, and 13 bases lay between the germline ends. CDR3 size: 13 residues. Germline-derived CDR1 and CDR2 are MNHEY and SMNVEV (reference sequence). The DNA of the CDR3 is TGTGCCAGCACCAGGGGCTGGGGCGGGGAGCTGTTTTTT. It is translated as CASTRGWGGELFF.

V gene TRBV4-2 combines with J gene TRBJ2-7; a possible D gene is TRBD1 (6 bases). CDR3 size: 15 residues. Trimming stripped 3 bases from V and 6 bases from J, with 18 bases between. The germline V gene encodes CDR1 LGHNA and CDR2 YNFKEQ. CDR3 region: CASSQSSGTFGEQYF. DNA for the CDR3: TGTGCCAGCAGCCAGTCATCCGGGACATTCGGCGAGCAGTACTTC.

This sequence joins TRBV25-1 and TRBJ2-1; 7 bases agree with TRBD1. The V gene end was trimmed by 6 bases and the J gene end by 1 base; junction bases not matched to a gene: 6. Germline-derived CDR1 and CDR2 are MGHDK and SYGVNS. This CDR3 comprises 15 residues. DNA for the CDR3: TGTGCCAGCAGACTCGGGACAGCGTCCTACAATGAGCAGTTCTTC. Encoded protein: CASRLGTASYNEQFF.

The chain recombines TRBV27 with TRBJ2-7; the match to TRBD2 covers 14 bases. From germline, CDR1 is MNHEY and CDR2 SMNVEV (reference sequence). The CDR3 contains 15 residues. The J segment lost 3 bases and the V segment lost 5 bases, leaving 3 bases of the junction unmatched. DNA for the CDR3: TGTGCCAGCAGTGACGGGACTAGCGGGGGCTACGAGCAGTACTTC. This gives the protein CASSDGTSGGYEQYF.

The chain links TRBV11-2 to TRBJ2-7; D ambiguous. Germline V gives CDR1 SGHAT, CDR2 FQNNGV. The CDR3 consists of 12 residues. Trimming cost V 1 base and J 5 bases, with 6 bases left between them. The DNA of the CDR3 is TGTGCCAGCAGCTTAGTTAATAACGAGCAGTACTTC. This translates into CASSLVNNEQYF.

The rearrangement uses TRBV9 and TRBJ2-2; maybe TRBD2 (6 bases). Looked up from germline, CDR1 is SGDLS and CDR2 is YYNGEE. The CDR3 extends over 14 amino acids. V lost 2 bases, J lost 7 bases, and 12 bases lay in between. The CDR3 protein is CASSVWWEDGELFF. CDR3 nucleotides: TGTGCCAGCAGCGTTTGGTGGGAGGACGGGGAGCTGTTTTTT.

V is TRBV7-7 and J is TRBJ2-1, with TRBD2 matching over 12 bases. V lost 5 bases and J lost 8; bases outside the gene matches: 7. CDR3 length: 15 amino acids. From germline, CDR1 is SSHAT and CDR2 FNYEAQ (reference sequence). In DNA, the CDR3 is TGTGCCAGCAGCCCCCTAGCGGGAGGGGGGGATGAGCAGTTCTTC. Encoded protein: CASSPLAGGGDEQFF.

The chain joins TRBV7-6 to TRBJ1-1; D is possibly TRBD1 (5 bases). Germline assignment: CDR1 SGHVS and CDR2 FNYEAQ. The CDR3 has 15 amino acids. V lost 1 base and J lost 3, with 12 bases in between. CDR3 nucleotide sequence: TGTGCCAGCAGCTTAGAGGGGATTGGTGACACTGAAGCTTTCTTT. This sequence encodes CASSLEGIGDTEAFF.

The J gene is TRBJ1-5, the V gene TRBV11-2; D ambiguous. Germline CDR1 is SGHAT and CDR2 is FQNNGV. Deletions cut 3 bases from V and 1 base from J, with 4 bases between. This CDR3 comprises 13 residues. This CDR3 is CASSFGSNQPQHF. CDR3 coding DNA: TGTGCCAGCAGCTTTGGAAGCAATCAGCCCCAGCATTTT.

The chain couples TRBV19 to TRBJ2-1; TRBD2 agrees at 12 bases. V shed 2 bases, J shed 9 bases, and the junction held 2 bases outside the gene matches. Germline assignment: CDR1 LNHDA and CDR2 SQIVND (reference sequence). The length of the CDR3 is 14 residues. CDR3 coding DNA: TGTGCCAGTAGTATACTAGCGGGAGGGAGTGAGCAGTTCTTC. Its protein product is CASSILAGGSEQFF.

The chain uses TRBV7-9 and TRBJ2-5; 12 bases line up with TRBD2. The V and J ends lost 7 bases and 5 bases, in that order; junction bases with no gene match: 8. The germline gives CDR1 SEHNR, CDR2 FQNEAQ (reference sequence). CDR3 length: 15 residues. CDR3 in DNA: TGTGCCAGCATCCGACTAGCGGGAGATTTTGAGACCCAGTACTTC. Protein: CASIRLAGDFETQYF.

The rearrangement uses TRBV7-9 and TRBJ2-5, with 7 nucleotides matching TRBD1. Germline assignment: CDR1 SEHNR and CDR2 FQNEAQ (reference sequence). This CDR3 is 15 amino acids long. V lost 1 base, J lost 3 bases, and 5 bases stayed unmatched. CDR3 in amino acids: CASSLVQGVKETQYF. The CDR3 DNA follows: TGTGCCAGCAGCTTAGTCCAGGGGGTTAAAGAGACCCAGTACTTC.

CDR3 nucleotide sequence: TGTGCCATCTACCGGGGACAGTTTCAGGAATACACTGAAGCTTTCTTT. It codes for CAIYRGQFQEYTEAFF. This chain uses TRBV6-6 with TRBJ1-1, with 7 bases that match TRBD1. Unmatched junction bases numbered 17, after V lost 10 bases and J lost 3 bases. The germline gives CDR1 MNHNY, CDR2 SVGAGI (reference sequence). The CDR3 is 16 residues long.

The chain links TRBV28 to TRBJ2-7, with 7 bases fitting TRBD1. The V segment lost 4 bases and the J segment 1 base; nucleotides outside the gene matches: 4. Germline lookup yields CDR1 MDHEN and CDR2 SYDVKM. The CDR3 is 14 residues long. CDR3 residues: CASSSWDSSYEQYF. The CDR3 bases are TGTGCCAGCAGTTCCTGGGACAGTTCCTACGAGCAGTACTTC.

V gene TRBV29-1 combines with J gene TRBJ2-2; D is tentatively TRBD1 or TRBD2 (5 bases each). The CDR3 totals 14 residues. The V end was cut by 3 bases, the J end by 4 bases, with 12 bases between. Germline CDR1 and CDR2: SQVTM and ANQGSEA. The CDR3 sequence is CSVELGVGTGELFF. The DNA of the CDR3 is TGCAGCGTTGAGTTGGGGGTCGGCACCGGGGAGCTGTTTTTT.